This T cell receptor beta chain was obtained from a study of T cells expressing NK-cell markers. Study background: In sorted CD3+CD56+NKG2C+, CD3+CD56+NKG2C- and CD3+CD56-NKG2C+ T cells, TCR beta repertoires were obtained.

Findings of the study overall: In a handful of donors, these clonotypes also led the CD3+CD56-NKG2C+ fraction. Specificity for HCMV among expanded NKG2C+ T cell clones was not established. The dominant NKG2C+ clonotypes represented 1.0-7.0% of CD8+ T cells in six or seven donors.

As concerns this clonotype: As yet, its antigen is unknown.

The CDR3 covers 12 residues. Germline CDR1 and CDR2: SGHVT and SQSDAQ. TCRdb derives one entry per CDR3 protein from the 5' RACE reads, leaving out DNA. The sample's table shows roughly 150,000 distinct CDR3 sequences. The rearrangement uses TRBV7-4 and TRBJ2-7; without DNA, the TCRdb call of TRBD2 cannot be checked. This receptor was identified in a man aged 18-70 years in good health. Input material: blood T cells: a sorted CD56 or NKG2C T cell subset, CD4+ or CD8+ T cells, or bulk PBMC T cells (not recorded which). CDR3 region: CASSLRRAQQYF.